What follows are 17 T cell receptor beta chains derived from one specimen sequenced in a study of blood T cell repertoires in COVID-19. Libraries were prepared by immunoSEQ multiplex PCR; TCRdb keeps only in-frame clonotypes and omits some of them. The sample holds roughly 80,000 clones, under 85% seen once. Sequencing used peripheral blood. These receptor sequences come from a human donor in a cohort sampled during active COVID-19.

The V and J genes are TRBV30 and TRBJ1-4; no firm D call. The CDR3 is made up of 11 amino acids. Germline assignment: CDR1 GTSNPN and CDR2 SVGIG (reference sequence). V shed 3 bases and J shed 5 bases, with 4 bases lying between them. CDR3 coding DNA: TGTGCCTGGAGCGAGAATGAAAAACTGTTTTTT. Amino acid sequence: CAWSENEKLFF. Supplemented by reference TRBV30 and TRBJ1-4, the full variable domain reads SQTIHQWPATLVQPVGSPLSLECTVEGTSNPNLYWYRQAAGRGLQLLFYSVGIGQISSEVPQNLSASRPQDRQFILSSKKLLLSDSGFYLCAWSENEKLFFGSGTQLSVL.

CDR3 amino acids: CASSQPGFSEQFF. Here the CDR3 DNA reads TGTGCCAGCAGCCAACCAGGGTTTAGCGAGCAGTTCTTC. The chain combines TRBV6-6 with TRBJ2-1; D perhaps matches TRBD1 (5 bases). There are 13 residues in the CDR3. Germline values: CDR1 MNHNY, CDR2 SVGAGI (reference sequence). V lost 6 bases and J 10 bases, leaving 16 bases between the germline ends.

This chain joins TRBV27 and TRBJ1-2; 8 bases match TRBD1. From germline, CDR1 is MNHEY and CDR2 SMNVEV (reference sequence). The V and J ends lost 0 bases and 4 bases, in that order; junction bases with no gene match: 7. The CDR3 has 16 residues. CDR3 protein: CASSLSRDRRPYGYTF. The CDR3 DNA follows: TGTGCCAGCAGTTTATCCCGGGACAGGAGACCCTATGGCTACACCTTC.

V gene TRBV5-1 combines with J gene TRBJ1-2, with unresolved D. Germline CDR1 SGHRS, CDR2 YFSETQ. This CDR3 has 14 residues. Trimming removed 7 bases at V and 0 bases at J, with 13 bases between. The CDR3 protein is CASGIDTPNYGYTF. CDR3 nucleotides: TGCGCCAGCGGCATCGACACCCCTAACTATGGCTACACCTTC.

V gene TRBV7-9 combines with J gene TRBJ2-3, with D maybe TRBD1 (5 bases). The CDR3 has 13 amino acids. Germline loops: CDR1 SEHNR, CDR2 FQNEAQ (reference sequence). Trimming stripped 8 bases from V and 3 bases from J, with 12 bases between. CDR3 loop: CASWGRKTDTQYF. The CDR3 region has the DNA TGTGCCAGCTGGGGCAGAAAGACAGATACGCAGTATTTT.

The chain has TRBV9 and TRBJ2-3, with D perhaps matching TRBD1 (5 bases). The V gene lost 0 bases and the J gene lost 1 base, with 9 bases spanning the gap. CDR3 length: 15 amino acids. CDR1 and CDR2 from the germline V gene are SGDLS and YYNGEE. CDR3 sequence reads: CASSVDHRRTDTQYF. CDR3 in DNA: TGTGCCAGCAGCGTAGATCACAGGCGCACAGATACGCAGTATTTT.

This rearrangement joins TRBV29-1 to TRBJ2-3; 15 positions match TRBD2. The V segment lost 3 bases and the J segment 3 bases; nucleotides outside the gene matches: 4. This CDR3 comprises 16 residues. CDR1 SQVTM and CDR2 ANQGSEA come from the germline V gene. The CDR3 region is CSVETGTSGGTDTQYF. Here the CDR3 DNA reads TGCAGCGTTGAGACCGGGACTAGCGGGGGGACAGATACGCAGTATTTT.

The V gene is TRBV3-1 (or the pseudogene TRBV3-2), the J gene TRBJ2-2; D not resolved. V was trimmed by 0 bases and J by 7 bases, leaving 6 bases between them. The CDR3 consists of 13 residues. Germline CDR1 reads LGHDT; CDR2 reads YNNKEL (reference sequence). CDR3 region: CASSQDQNGELFF. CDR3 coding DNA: TGTGCCAGCAGCCAAGATCAGAACGGGGAGCTGTTTTTT.

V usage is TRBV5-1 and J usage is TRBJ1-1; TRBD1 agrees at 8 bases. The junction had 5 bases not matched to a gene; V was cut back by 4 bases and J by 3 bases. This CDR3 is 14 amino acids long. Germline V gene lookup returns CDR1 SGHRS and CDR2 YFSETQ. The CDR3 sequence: CASSRQGADTEAFF. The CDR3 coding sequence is TGCGCCAGCAGCAGGCAGGGGGCGGACACTGAAGCTTTCTTT.

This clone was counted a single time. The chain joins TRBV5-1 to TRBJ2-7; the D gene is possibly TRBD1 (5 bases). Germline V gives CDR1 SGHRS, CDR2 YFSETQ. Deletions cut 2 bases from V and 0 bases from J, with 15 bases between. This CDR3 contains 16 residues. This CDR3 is CASSFAGREVSYEQYF. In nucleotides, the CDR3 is TGCGCCAGCAGCTTCGCAGGCAGGGAAGTCTCCTACGAGCAGTACTTC.

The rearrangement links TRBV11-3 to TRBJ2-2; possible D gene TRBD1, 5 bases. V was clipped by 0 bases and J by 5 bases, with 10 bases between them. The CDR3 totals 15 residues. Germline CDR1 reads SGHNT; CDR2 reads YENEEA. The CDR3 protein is CASSLDGRATGELFF. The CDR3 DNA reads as TGTGCCAGCAGCTTAGATGGCAGGGCGACCGGGGAGCTGTTTTTT.

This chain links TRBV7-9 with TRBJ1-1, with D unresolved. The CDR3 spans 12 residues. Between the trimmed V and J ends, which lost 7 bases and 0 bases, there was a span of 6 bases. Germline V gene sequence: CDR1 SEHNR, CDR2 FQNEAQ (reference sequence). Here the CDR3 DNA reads TGTGCCAGCAAGGGAGTGAACACTGAAGCTTTCTTT. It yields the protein CASKGVNTEAFF.

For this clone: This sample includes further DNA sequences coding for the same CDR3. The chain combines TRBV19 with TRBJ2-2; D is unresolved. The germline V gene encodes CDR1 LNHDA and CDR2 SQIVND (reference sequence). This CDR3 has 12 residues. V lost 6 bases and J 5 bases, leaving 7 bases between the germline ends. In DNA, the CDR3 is TGTGCCAGTAGATCCCTGACCGGGGAGCTGTTTTTT. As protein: CASRSLTGELFF.

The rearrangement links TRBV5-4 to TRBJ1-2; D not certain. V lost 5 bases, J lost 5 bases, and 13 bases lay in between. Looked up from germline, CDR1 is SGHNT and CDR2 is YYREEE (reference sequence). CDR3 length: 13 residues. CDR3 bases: TGTGCCAGCAGTGAAGGTCCGGGATATGGCTACACCTTC. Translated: CASSEGPGYGYTF. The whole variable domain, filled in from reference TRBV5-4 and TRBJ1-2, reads ETGVTQSPTHLIKTRGQQVTLRCSSQSGHNTVSWYQQALGQGPQFIFQYYREEENGRGNFPPRFSGLQFPNYSSELNVNALELDDSALYLCASSEGPGYGYTFGSGTRLTVV.

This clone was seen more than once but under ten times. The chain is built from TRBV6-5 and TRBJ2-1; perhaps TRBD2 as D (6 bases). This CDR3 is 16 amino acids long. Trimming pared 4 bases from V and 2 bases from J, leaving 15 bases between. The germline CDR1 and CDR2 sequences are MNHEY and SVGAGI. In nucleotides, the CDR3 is TGTGCCAGCAGTTTACCCGGGACTGGGACCTACAATGAGCAGTTCTTC. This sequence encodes CASSLPGTGTYNEQFF.

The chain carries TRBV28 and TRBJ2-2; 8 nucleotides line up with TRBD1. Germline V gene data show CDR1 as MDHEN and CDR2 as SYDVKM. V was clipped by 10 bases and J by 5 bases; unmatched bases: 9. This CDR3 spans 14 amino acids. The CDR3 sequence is CATQGVLRTGELFF. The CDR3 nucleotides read TGTGCCACACAGGGGGTACTACGGACCGGGGAGCTGTTTTTT. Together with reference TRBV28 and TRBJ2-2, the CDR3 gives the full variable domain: DVKVTQSSRYLVKRTGEKVFLECVQDMDHENMFWYRQDPGLGLRLIYFSYDVKMKEKGDIPEGYSVSREKKERFSLILESASTNQTSMYLCATQGVLRTGELFFGEGSRLTVL.

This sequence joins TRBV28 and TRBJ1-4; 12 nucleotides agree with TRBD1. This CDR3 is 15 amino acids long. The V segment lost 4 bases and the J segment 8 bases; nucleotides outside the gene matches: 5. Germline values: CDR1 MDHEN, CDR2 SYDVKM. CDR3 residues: CASSSPGTGGEKLFF. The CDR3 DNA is TGTGCCAGCAGTTCCCCCGGGACAGGGGGCGAAAAACTGTTTTTT.